Listed below are T cell receptor beta chains from one sample, sequenced in a study of blood T cell repertoires in COVID-19. The data were produced by immunoSEQ multiplex PCR, yet TCRdb's version contains in-frame clones alone and is incomplete. The data show about 38,000 clones, around 96% seen once. Sequenced sample: peripheral blood. These receptors were obtained from a human donor with active COVID-19. The donor label of this sample is uncertain. Each CDR3 is given with its conserved first and last residue. D genes are given only for firm matches. Not all rows give a size; the values are once, few, many and, for expanded clones, a class.

.	TRBJ2-3	TRBV28	.	CASSKTSYTQYF	TGTGCCAGCAGCAAGACTAGTTATACGCAGTATTTT
.	TRBJ2-7	TRBV4-3	.	CASSQVEATRYEQYF	TGCGCCAGCAGCCAAGTGGAAGCTACCAGGTACGAGCAGTACTTC
.	TRBJ1-5	TRBV19	.	CASSIHGRKGQPQHF	TGTGCCAGTAGTATTCACGGGAGGAAGGGTCAGCCCCAGCATTTT
.	TRBJ1-1	TRBV6-5	TRBD1	CASTKDRGFTEAFF	TGTGCCAGCACCAAAGACAGGGGTTTCACTGAAGCTTTCTTT
.	TRBJ1-5	TRBV4-1	TRBD1	CASSLTGDLGRQHF	TGCGCCAGCAGCCTCACAGGGGACCTTGGGCGCCAGCATTTT
.	TRBJ2-7	TRBV18	.	CASSPSGQSEQYF	TGTGCCAGCTCACCGTCAGGACAGTCCGAGCAGTACTTC
.	TRBJ2-4	TRBV5-1	TRBD1	CASSQRTGPDIQYF	TGCGCCAGCAGCCAAAGGACAGGCCCGGACATTCAGTACTTC
.	TRBJ2-1	TRBV6-6	.	CASSYSGSPTYNEQFF	TGTGCCAGCAGTTACTCGGGTAGCCCAACCTACAATGAGCAGTTCTTC
.	TRBJ2-7	TRBV19	.	CASTVGYGSSYEQYF	TGTGCCAGTACCGTCGGGTACGGATCATCCTACGAGCAGTACTTC
.	TRBJ2-7	TRBV11-3	.	CASSLEQFFFSRGEQYF	TGTGCCAGCAGCTTAGAGCAGTTCTTTTTTTCACGGGGGGAGCAGTACTTC
.	TRBJ2-2	TRBV10-1	.	CASGGTDNTGELFF	TGCGCCAGCGGAGGGACAGACAACACCGGGGAGCTGTTTTTT
few	TRBJ1-4	TRBV3-1/TRBV3-2	TRBD1	CASSRGTGGEKLFF	TGTGCCAGCAGCCGGGGGACAGGAGGCGAAAAACTGTTTTTT
.	TRBJ1-3	TRBV7-2	.	CASSPPVQGRNTIYF	TGTGCCAGCAGCCCGCCGGTTCAGGGTCGAAACACCATATATTTT
.	TRBJ1-1	TRBV18	TRBD1	CASSPDRGGGTEAFF	TGTGCCAGCTCTCCGGACAGGGGAGGGGGCACTGAAGCTTTCTTT
once	TRBJ2-3	TRBV12-3/TRBV12-4	.	CASSQDWTDTQYF	TGTGCCAGCAGTCAAGACTGGACAGATACGCAGTATTTT
.	TRBJ2-4	TRBV29-1	TRBD1	CSVGDRDLAKNIQYF	TGCAGCGTTGGGGACAGGGATCTAGCCAAAAACATTCAGTACTTC
.	TRBJ2-7	TRBV28	.	CASSSPVGVSYEQYF	TGTGCCAGCAGTTCTCCAGTGGGAGTGTCCTACGAGCAGTACTTC
.	TRBJ2-7	TRBV2	.	CASSESIIGSKMEEQYF	TGTGCCAGCAGTGAAAGTATTATTGGGAGTAAAATGGAAGAGCAGTACTTC
.	TRBJ2-3	TRBV9	TRBD1	CASSGGQGNTDTQYF	TGTGCCAGCAGCGGGGGACAGGGAAACACAGATACGCAGTATTTT
.	TRBJ2-1	TRBV7-2	.	CASSLLGTTSRNEQFF	TGTGCCAGCAGCTTATTGGGGACGACTAGTCGAAATGAGCAGTTCTTC
.	TRBJ2-3	TRBV11-2	TRBD2	CASSFSPSGGGTDTQYF	TGTGCCAGCAGCTTCTCTCCTAGCGGGGGGGGCACAGATACGCAGTATTTT
.	TRBJ2-1	TRBV3-1/TRBV3-2	.	CASSQLEGGSEQFF	TGTGCCAGCAGCCAGTTAGAAGGGGGTTCTGAGCAGTTCTTC
.	TRBJ2-3	TRBV19	TRBD1	CASSLDRGPGDTQYF	TGTGCCAGTAGTTTGGACAGGGGGCCCGGGGATACGCAGTATTTT
.	TRBJ1-5	TRBV6-5	.	CASNVGPHQPQHF	TGTGCCAGCAACGTTGGCCCGCATCAGCCCCAGCATTTT
.	TRBJ1-1	TRBV28	.	CASSFRAEAFF	TGTGCCAGCAGTTTTCGGGCTGAAGCTTTCTTT
.	TRBJ1-1	TRBV24-1	TRBD1	CATSPGQGSTEAFF	TGTGCCACCAGCCCAGGACAGGGATCGACTGAAGCTTTCTTT
.	TRBJ1-1	TRBV27	.	CASSLSAGRVRNTEAFF	TGTGCCAGCAGTTTATCGGCTGGGAGGGTTCGGAACACTGAAGCTTTCTTT
.	TRBJ2-7	TRBV11-2	.	CASSLNTGEQYF	TGTGCCAGCAGCTTAAACACAGGGGAGCAGTACTTC
.	TRBJ2-3	TRBV19	.	CASSSVGAEGTQYF	TGTGCCAGTAGTTCTGTGGGGGCCGAGGGTACGCAGTATTTT
.	TRBJ2-5	TRBV5-1	TRBD1	CASSSSTGKETQYF	TGCGCCAGCAGCTCATCGACAGGGAAGGAGACCCAGTACTTC
.	TRBJ1-2	TRBV5-6	.	CASSLVRESYGYTF	TGTGCCAGCAGCTTGGTCAGGGAAAGCTATGGCTACACCTTC
few	TRBJ2-5	TRBV21-1	.	CASSKRQTSRGTQYF	TGTGCCAGCAGCAAAAGACAGACAAGTAGGGGGACCCAGTACTTC
.	TRBJ1-1	TRBV6-4	TRBD1	CASRPRQGNAEAFF	TGTGCCAGCAGGCCCCGACAGGGGAACGCTGAAGCTTTCTTT
.	TRBJ2-7	TRBV15	.	CATSRGGGWGYEQYF	TGTGCCACCAGCAGAGGAGGGGGATGGGGCTACGAGCAGTACTTC
.	TRBJ2-3	TRBV19	.	CASKSTNPSTDTQYF	TGTGCCAGTAAATCGACTAACCCTAGCACAGATACGCAGTATTTT
.	TRBJ1-1	TRBV7-2	TRBD1	CASSPRTGLVLNTEAFF	TGTGCCAGCAGCCCCCGGACAGGGTTGGTACTAAACACTGAAGCTTTCTTT
.	TRBJ2-3	TRBV29-1	.	CSVDRSSADTQYF	TGCAGCGTTGACCGGTCATCCGCAGATACGCAGTATTTT
.	TRBJ2-2	TRBV2	TRBD2	CASSPLAGFANTGELFF	TGTGCCAGCAGTCCCTTAGCGGGGTTCGCGAACACCGGGGAGCTGTTTTTT